The 9 T cell receptor beta chains reported below all come from one sample, sequenced in a study of PD-L1 blockade in urothelial cancer (dated by TCRdb to about 2017). The time point label corresponds to: pretreatment peripheral blood. Library creation used the immunoSEQ multiplex PCR assay. The table was pulled from immuneACCESS by TCRdb, which kept in-frame rearrangements only. Such tables lose some clones; where checked, under half of the loss comes from unresolved V genes, and the rest has no known cause. For this sample there are roughly 87,000 clones; about 89% appear just once. Roughly 0.88% of the sample lies in the top ten. The material sequenced was PBMCs, taken around atezolizumab (anti-PD-L1) treatment. The receptors here all came from a woman of 80 years or more with urothelial cancer.

The chain employs TRBV19 and TRBJ1-4; D unclear. The V gene lost 7 bases and the J gene lost 7 bases, with 19 bases spanning the gap. The CDR3 totals 15 residues. The germline V gene encodes CDR1 LNHDA and CDR2 SQIVND (reference sequence). CDR3 sequence: CASTPAVRRGEKLFF. CDR3 coding DNA: TGTGCCAGTACCCCGGCGGTACGACGGGGTGAAAAACTGTTTTTT.

This clone was seen a handful of times. The chain employs TRBV5-1 and TRBJ1-1; maybe TRBD1 (6 bases). Germline values: CDR1 SGHRS, CDR2 YFSETQ. This CDR3 region has 14 residues. Trimming stripped 4 bases from V and 0 bases from J, with 10 bases between. The CDR3 DNA is TGCGCCAGCAGCCTCCAGGGGATGAACACTGAAGCTTTCTTT. Amino acid sequence: CASSLQGMNTEAFF.

This clone was detected a few times. The V call is TRBV27, the J call TRBJ2-3, with a possible D match to TRBD1 (5 bases). CDR3 length equals 14 residues. Germline loops: CDR1 MNHEY, CDR2 SMNVEV (reference sequence). Trimming shortened V by 4 bases and J by 3 bases, and 11 bases separated the two germline ends. Here the CDR3 reads CASSWARVTDTQYF. The CDR3 coding sequence is TGTGCCAGCAGTTGGGCCAGGGTGACAGATACGCAGTATTTT.

V is TRBV5-1 and J is TRBJ1-5; D call uncertain. The V end was cut by 3 bases, the J end by 7 bases, with 14 bases between. This CDR3 spans 14 amino acids. The germline V gene encodes CDR1 SGHRS and CDR2 YFSETQ. DNA for the CDR3: TGCGCCAGCAGCTCCGGGGAGGAGGAACAGCCCCAGCATTTT. Amino acid sequence: CASSSGEEEQPQHF.

V usage is TRBV5-4 and J usage is TRBJ1-4; D remains unclear. The CDR3 runs to 16 residues. V lost 1 base and J lost 0, with 10 bases in between. CDR1 is SGHNT and CDR2 is YYREEE in the germline V gene (reference sequence). The CDR3 coding sequence is TGTGCCAGCAGCTTGAGAACGGTTGCAACTAATGAAAAACTGTTTTTT. It yields the protein CASSLRTVATNEKLFF. Filled out from reference TRBV5-4 and TRBJ1-4, the complete variable domain reads ETGVTQSPTHLIKTRGQQVTLRCSSQSGHNTVSWYQQALGQGPQFIFQYYREEENGRGNFPPRFSGLQFPNYSSELNVNALELDDSALYLCASSLRTVATNEKLFFGSGTQLSVL.

The chain links TRBV28 to TRBJ1-2; 7 nucleotides line up with TRBD1. Trimming at V came to 6 bases and at J to 4 bases, leaving 8 bases not matched to a gene. Germline loops: CDR1 MDHEN, CDR2 SYDVKM. This CDR3 comprises 14 residues. CDR3 DNA sequence: TGTGCCAGCAGCTCAACAGGGGCGGGCTATGGCTACACCTTC. Its protein is CASSSTGAGYGYTF.

J is TRBJ1-1 and V is TRBV27; no definite D call. Per germline, CDR1 MNHEY and CDR2 SMNVEV (reference sequence). CDR3 length: 15 amino acids. Trimming took off 0 bases at V and 1 base at J, with 9 bases between the two ends. The CDR3 sequence is CASSLSLITNTEAFF. CDR3 DNA: TGTGCCAGCAGTTTATCCCTAATCACGAACACTGAAGCTTTCTTT.

J is TRBJ2-3 and V is TRBV10-3; 13 bases align to TRBD2. The V segment lost 4 bases and the J segment 3 bases; nucleotides outside the gene matches: 4. Germline V gene data show CDR1 as ENHRY and CDR2 as SYGVKD. CDR3 length: 16 amino acids. DNA of the CDR3: TGTGCCATCAGTGGGGGGACTAGCGGGATAACAGATACGCAGTATTTT. Its protein product is CAISGGTSGITDTQYF.

The chain couples TRBV9 to TRBJ2-2; D is undetermined. Per germline, CDR1 SGDLS and CDR2 YYNGEE. The ends were cut back, 0 bases at V and 5 bases at J, with 5 bases in the middle. The CDR3 has 13 amino acids. CDR3 loop: CASSVVLTGELFF. Written as DNA, the CDR3 is TGTGCCAGCAGCGTAGTACTAACCGGGGAGCTGTTTTTT.